The rows below give T cell receptor beta chains drawn from one sample of a study of regulatory T cells in long-lasting Graves disease. TCRdb recomputed calls from the multiplex PCR reads with MiXCR, one row per CDR3 protein. The data contain around 340,000 distinct CDR3 sequences, 20% of them singletons. The specimen was peripheral blood mononuclear cells (PBMCs), collected when the disease was refractory, from a patient treated with antithyroid drugs. The receptors stem from a female donor with Graves disease. Both conserved end residues are part of each CDR3. The order of the fields is clone size, V gene, D gene, J gene, CDR3 protein, CDR3 DNA. A D gene is named only where the DNA matches it firmly. Where a row states a size, it is once, few, many or the class of an expanded clone; other rows omit it.

abundance: many
v_gene: TRBV11-2
d_gene: .
j_gene: TRBJ1-2
CDR3aa: CASRPQGSNGYGYTF
CDR3nt: TGTGCCAGCAGACCACAGGGTAGTAACGGCTATGGCTACACCTTC

abundance: few
v_gene: TRBV20-1
d_gene: TRBD1
j_gene: TRBJ1-1
CDR3aa: CSAREGRGAMNTEAFF
CDR3nt: TGCAGTGCTAGAGAGGGCAGGGGGGCCATGAACACTGAAGCTTTCTTT

abundance: few
v_gene: TRBV2
d_gene: .
j_gene: TRBJ2-3
CDR3aa: CASSEADTQYF
CDR3nt: TGTGCCAGCAGTGAGGCGGATACGCAGTATTTT

abundance: many
v_gene: TRBV3-1
d_gene: .
j_gene: TRBJ2-7
CDR3aa: CASSSVTTSSYEQYF
CDR3nt: TGTGCCAGCAGCTCCGTCACAACGAGCTCCTACGAGCAGTACTTC

abundance: .
v_gene: TRBV2
d_gene: .
j_gene: TRBJ2-3
CDR3aa: CASMRRFTDTQYF
CDR3nt: TGTGCCAGCATGCGCAGATTCACAGATACGCAGTATTTT

abundance: .
v_gene: TRBV19
d_gene: .
j_gene: TRBJ2-3
CDR3aa: CASSISATDTQYF
CDR3nt: TGTGCCAGTAGTATTTCAGCGACAGATACGCAGTATTTT

abundance: many
v_gene: TRBV12-3/TRBV12-4
d_gene: .
j_gene: TRBJ1-2
CDR3aa: CASKTATNYGYTF
CDR3nt: TGTGCCAGCAAGACAGCCACTAACTATGGCTACACCTTC

abundance: .
v_gene: TRBV30
d_gene: .
j_gene: TRBJ1-5
CDR3aa: CAYRGPNQPQHF
CDR3nt: TGTGCCTACCGGGGCCCTAATCAGCCCCAGCATTTT

abundance: many
v_gene: TRBV12-3/TRBV12-4
d_gene: .
j_gene: TRBJ1-5
CDR3aa: CASSLRVRQPQHF
CDR3nt: TGTGCCAGCAGTTTAAGGGTACGGCAGCCCCAGCATTTT

abundance: many
v_gene: TRBV18
d_gene: .
j_gene: TRBJ2-5
CDR3aa: CASSPVQGETQYF
CDR3nt: TGTGCCAGCTCACCGGTCCAAGGAGAGACCCAGTACTTC

abundance: few
v_gene: TRBV18
d_gene: TRBD1
j_gene: TRBJ2-7
CDR3aa: CASSPGQGARGPSYEQYF
CDR3nt: TGTGCCAGCTCACCGGGACAGGGGGCGAGGGGACCTTCCTACGAGCAGTACTTC

abundance: .
v_gene: TRBV4-1
d_gene: .
j_gene: TRBJ2-7
CDR3aa: CASSGGVAASYEQYF
CDR3nt: TGCGCCAGCAGCGGAGGGGTAGCGGCCTCCTACGAGCAGTACTTC

abundance: many
v_gene: TRBV30
d_gene: .
j_gene: TRBJ1-4
CDR3aa: CAWGTGTDEKLFF
CDR3nt: TGTGCCTGGGGGACCGGGACGGATGAAAAACTGTTTTTT

abundance: many
v_gene: TRBV20-1
d_gene: .
j_gene: TRBJ2-6
CDR3aa: CSAAPNSGANVLTF
CDR3nt: TGCAGTGCTGCCCCGAACTCTGGGGCCAACGTCCTGACTTTC

abundance: many
v_gene: TRBV11-2
d_gene: TRBD2
j_gene: TRBJ2-7
CDR3aa: CATRKAGGPYEQYF
CDR3nt: TGTGCCACCCGAAAAGCGGGAGGGCCCTACGAGCAGTACTTC

abundance: few
v_gene: TRBV10-3
d_gene: .
j_gene: TRBJ1-5
CDR3aa: CAISESMNIRKNQPQHF
CDR3nt: TGTGCCATCAGTGAGTCTATGAACATCCGGAAAAATCAGCCCCAGCATTTT

abundance: .
v_gene: TRBV7-2
d_gene: TRBD1
j_gene: TRBJ1-2
CDR3aa: CASSQQGDVGYTF
CDR3nt: TGTGCCAGCAGTCAACAGGGGGATGTTGGCTACACCTTC

abundance: few
v_gene: TRBV28
d_gene: TRBD2
j_gene: TRBJ2-4
CDR3aa: CASSLPSSGSKNIQYF
CDR3nt: TGTGCCAGCAGTTTACCCTCTAGCGGGAGTAAAAACATTCAGTACTTC

abundance: .
v_gene: TRBV6-1
d_gene: TRBD1
j_gene: TRBJ2-7
CDR3aa: CASSRRQGPYEQYF
CDR3nt: TGTGCCAGCAGTCGCCGACAGGGTCCCTACGAGCAGTACTTC

abundance: .
v_gene: TRBV6-2/TRBV6-3
d_gene: TRBD1
j_gene: TRBJ2-7
CDR3aa: CASSPDRAPGEQYF
CDR3nt: TGTGCCAGCAGCCCAGACAGGGCCCCAGGGGAGCAGTACTTC

abundance: many
v_gene: TRBV12-3/TRBV12-4
d_gene: .
j_gene: TRBJ2-5
CDR3aa: CATSGGNQETQYF
CDR3nt: TGTGCCACCTCCGGGGGAAACCAAGAGACCCAGTACTTC

abundance: .
v_gene: TRBV7-2
d_gene: TRBD1
j_gene: TRBJ1-2
CDR3aa: CASSWDRLAYTF
CDR3nt: TGTGCCAGCAGCTGGGACAGGTTGGCCTACACCTTC

abundance: many
v_gene: TRBV29-1
d_gene: .
j_gene: TRBJ1-2
CDR3aa: CSVNGDLGGYTF
CDR3nt: TGCAGCGTTAACGGGGATCTCGGGGGCTACACCTTC

abundance: .
v_gene: TRBV5-5
d_gene: .
j_gene: TRBJ2-7
CDR3aa: CASSFSYPSYEQYF
CDR3nt: TGTGCCAGCAGCTTTTCGTATCCATCCTACGAGCAGTACTTC

abundance: many
v_gene: TRBV7-3
d_gene: .
j_gene: TRBJ1-6
CDR3aa: CASSLGVANSPLHF
CDR3nt: TGTGCCAGCAGCCTTGGGGTGGCGAACTCACCCCTCCACTTT